This T cell receptor (beta chain) was recorded in a study of shared clonotypes between healthy human individuals. Study results and caveats: It was observed that approximately 5% of naive CD4 clonotypes were shared across several donors.

On this clone: The antigen is undetermined.

Investigators spread the genomic DNA of each subset evenly over several immunoSEQ plates. When replicate PCRs were run on sorted subsets, they used 200 to 250 ng DNA, tens of thousands of T cell genomes. Clones were sequenced by immunoSEQ multiplex PCR, and TCRdb holds only the in-frame ones, with some missing. Among some 2 million clones listed, roughly 94% were seen once. Investigators divided CD4+ cells into CD45RA+ naive and CD45RA-negative memory subsets. This receptor was taken from a man aged 18 to 35 in good health. Material: naive CD4+ T cells sorted from blood. Stated subset: CD45RA+ positively selected.

The CDR3 DNA reads as TGTGCCACCAGCAGTCAGACAGGGGACAACCCCTACGAGCAGTACTTC. The encoded protein is CATSSQTGDNPYEQYF. The rearrangement uses TRBV15 and TRBJ2-7, with 8 bases fitting TRBD1. The trim removed 3 bases at V and 2 bases at J, leaving 9 bases unmatched. Germline V lookup: CDR1 LNHNV, CDR2 YYDKDF (reference sequence). The CDR3 length is 16 residues.